The rows below give T cell receptor beta chains drawn from one sample of a study of PD-L1 blockade in urothelial cancer. The assay was immunoSEQ multiplex PCR, and TCRdb's table has in-frame clones only and misses some. Found here are around 48,000 clones, around 86% of them singletons; the top ten hold more than 9%. This specimen consisted of PBMCs, obtained around atezolizumab (anti-PD-L1) treatment. Every receptor here comes from a man in his fifties or sixties with urothelial cancer. Each CDR3 is given with its conserved first and last residue.

TRBV28	TRBJ1-2	CASSLRGGAFGYTF
TRBV12-5	TRBJ1-2	CASGLDRQGSTIANYGYTF
TRBV5-1	TRBJ2-3	CASSLTESTDTQYF
TRBV19	TRBJ1-6	CASSIGTVGYLHF
TRBV29-1	TRBJ2-7	CSVTGSFEQYF
TRBV5-4	TRBJ1-2	CASSPSGQGGNYGYTF
TRBV7-2	TRBJ2-1	CASSVTSGAIYNEQFF
TRBV30	TRBJ1-1	CAWRRIDTEAFF
TRBV5-6	TRBJ1-4	CASSSPDEKLFF
TRBV11-2	TRBJ2-7	CASSIPGQSYEQYF
TRBV4-2	TRBJ2-3	CASSLGGASTDTQYF
TRBV7-2	TRBJ2-5	CASSLGGRYQETQYF
TRBV19	TRBJ2-2	CASRDTGTANTGELFF
TRBV18	TRBJ2-2	CASSPRAGWDTGELFF
TRBV6-1	TRBJ2-1	CASSVGGGGTYNEQFF
TRBV29-1	TRBJ1-2	CSVEEETYYGYTF
TRBV27	TRBJ1-2	CASSLSLTGTGTSRGLGYTF
TRBV5-1	TRBJ1-2	CASTQGSNYGYTF
TRBV6-6	TRBJ1-2	CASSLNRARGYTF
TRBV4-3	TRBJ2-7	CASSQGGGSPYEQYF
TRBV30	TRBJ1-1	CAWSPPGRTEAFF
TRBV2	TRBJ2-3	CASNTGGTDTQYF
TRBV18	TRBJ2-5	CASSPRGVTPQYF
TRBV5-5	TRBJ2-7	CASSWGLAGDYEQYF
TRBV15	TRBJ2-1	CATSRDASGGAPFF
TRBV7-9	TRBJ1-4	CASSLGDSTNEKLFF
TRBV9	TRBJ2-1	CASSVQAIRGRRDNEQFF
TRBV7-9	TRBJ1-1	CASSLALGALTEAFF
TRBV6-4	TRBJ2-1	CASSPDRGYEQFF
TRBV11-2	TRBJ2-7	CASSLEGTVPYEQYF
TRBV30	TRBJ2-7	CAWSSPYEQYF
TRBV18	TRBJ2-2	CASSPTGGGNTGELFF
TRBV15	TRBJ2-1	CATSIDRGNNEQFF
TRBV5-3	TRBJ1-5	CARSLAHQGGPQHF
TRBV6-1	TRBJ1-1	CASSVGTDPEEAFF
TRBV5-1	TRBJ2-7	CASKDRQGGPYEQYF
TRBV13	TRBJ1-2	CASSLRSPDSPNYGYTF
TRBV15	TRBJ1-1	CATSNFPTEAFF
TRBV28	TRBJ1-5	CASSIGTGVNQPQHF
TRBV7-3	TRBJ2-2	CASSRLAGSTGELFF
TRBV11-3	TRBJ2-3	CASSLQGRVTDTQYF
TRBV4-1	TRBJ2-7	CASSQGDGQVPRRYF
TRBV19	TRBJ2-5	CASSVGLAGGQETQYF
TRBV7-9	TRBJ2-4	CASSLAEGKNIQYF
TRBV7-2	TRBJ2-7	CASSFAGQGIGEQYF
TRBV18	TRBJ2-7	CASSPPGGRGPREQYF
TRBV30	TRBJ2-5	CAWRFGGQQETQYF
TRBV7-2	TRBJ1-1	CASSSLRGDTEAFF
TRBV7-2	TRBJ1-2	CASSGARPLKGYTF
TRBV7-6	TRBJ1-6	CASSLRGQGNSPLHF
TRBV18	TRBJ1-6	CASSPGRGVNSPLHF
TRBV5-1	TRBJ2-2	CASSVGTRSGELFF
TRBV27	TRBJ2-5	CASSPLGGAQETQYF
TRBV28	TRBJ1-3	CASSFGRGTASGNTIYF
TRBV7-8	TRBJ2-2	CASSARGAVNTGELFF
TRBV2	TRBJ2-3	CASEPRNLARGTDTQYF
TRBV19	TRBJ1-2	CASSILDSRYGYTF
TRBV19	TRBJ1-6	CASSFSGTGDSPLHF